Presented here are 25 T cell receptor beta chains from one specimen sequenced in a study of T cells after yellow fever vaccination (dated by TCRdb to the late 2010s). Libraries were constructed by 5' RACE. The sequencing machine was an Illumina NovaSeq 6000. TCRdb reprocessed the public reads (quality trimming at Q25 with fastp, clone calling with MiXCR) and kept in-frame beta chains. For every CDR3 protein sequence, its rows merge into one entry that carries the most common genes and DNA. The sample profile shows around 320,000 distinct CDR3 sequences; roughly 10% of them were found once. Over 3% of the sample belongs to the ten largest clones. The treatment or condition label, read with the paper, signifies: live attenuated yellow fever vaccine strain. The material was CD4+ T cells sorted from PBMCs, obtained 45 days after the yellow fever booster vaccination. These receptor sequences come from a young man who received the YFV17D yellow fever vaccine.

This clonotype was recorded a few times. The rearrangement joins TRBV6-5 to TRBJ2-7, with 7 bases fitting TRBD2. V lost 3 bases, J lost 2 bases, and 7 bases stayed unmatched. Germline assignment: CDR1 MNHEY and CDR2 SVGAGI. CDR3 size: 15 residues. The CDR3 sequence: CASSYSPAGPYEQYF. In nucleotides, the CDR3 is TGTGCCAGCAGTTATTCCCCAGCGGGGCCCTACGAGCAGTACTTC.

This chain uses TRBV5-1 with TRBJ2-3; 14 nucleotides line up with TRBD2. The V and J ends lost 2 bases and 5 bases, in that order; junction bases with no gene match: 10. Germline CDR1 and CDR2: SGHRS and YFSETQ. The CDR3 has 18 residues. Here the CDR3 reads CASSLGLAGGATGDTQYF. The CDR3 DNA reads TGCGCCAGCAGCTTAGGACTAGCGGGGGGCGCTACCGGAGATACGCAGTATTTT. The full variable domain, in which reference TRBV5-1 and TRBJ2-3 provide the parts outside the CDR3, is KAGVTQTPRYLIKTRGQQVTLSCSPISGHRSVSWYQQTPGQGLQFLFEYFSETQRNKGNFPGRFSGRQFSNSRSEMNVSTLELGDSALYLCASSLGLAGGATGDTQYFGPGTRLTVL.

In its sample, this clonotype was seen many times. This chain links TRBV9 with TRBJ1-2; possible D gene TRBD1, 6 bases. Per the germline V gene, CDR1 is SGDLS and CDR2 is YYNGEE. The CDR3 extends over 15 amino acids. V dropped 0 bases and J dropped 4 bases, with 13 bases sitting between them. CDR3 sequence (DNA): TGTGCCAGCAGCGTAGCGGGGGGCCCTACCTATGGCTACACCTTC. Translated, it gives CASSVAGGPTYGYTF.

This clonotype appeared a few times. V gene TRBV10-3 combines with J gene TRBJ1-5, with D possibly matching TRBD1 (5 bases). The CDR3 length is 13 residues. Trimming pared 9 bases from V and 1 base from J, leaving 10 bases between. CDR1 is ENHRY, CDR2 SYGVKD, per germline. CDR3 DNA: TGTGCCATTACCGGGGACAGCAATCAGCCCCAGCATTTT. Protein sequence: CAITGDSNQPQHF.

This clonotype was detected only a few times. J is TRBJ1-2 and V is TRBV7-9; 9 bases are a match to TRBD1. The V gene's germline CDR1 is SEHNR and CDR2 FQNEAQ (reference sequence). The trim removed 2 bases at V and 8 bases at J, leaving 6 bases unmatched. The CDR3 extends over 14 amino acids. As DNA, the CDR3 is TGTGCCAGCAGCTTAATACAGGGGGCGGAAGGCTACACCTTC. This sequence encodes CASSLIQGAEGYTF.

This chain uses TRBV20-1 with TRBJ2-5; 9 bases agree with TRBD2. From germline, CDR1 is DFQATT and CDR2 SNEGSKA (reference sequence). The CDR3 spans 14 residues. V shed 5 bases and J 5 bases; nucleotides not matched to a gene: 9. CDR3 bases: TGCAGTGCTGTATGGGCGGGGGGGCCGGAGACCCAGTACTTC. Residues: CSAVWAGGPETQYF.

The gene calls are TRBV10-3 and TRBJ2-3; 8 positions match TRBD1. Unmatched junction bases numbered 6, after V lost 3 bases and J lost 4 bases. This CDR3 contains 15 residues. Looked up from germline, CDR1 is ENHRY and CDR2 is SYGVKD. The CDR3 loop reads CAISDRGRVADTQYF. The CDR3 nucleotides are TGTGCCATCAGTGACAGGGGGCGGGTGGCAGATACGCAGTATTTT.

This chain uses TRBV11-2 with TRBJ2-1; 8 nucleotides agree with TRBD2. There are 15 residues in the CDR3. With V trimmed by 2 bases and J by 2 bases, 2 bases remained unmatched. Per the germline V gene, CDR1 is SGHAT and CDR2 is FQNNGV. CDR3 sequence: CASSLKAGAYNEQFF. The CDR3 coding sequence is TGTGCCAGCAGCTTAAAAGCGGGAGCCTACAATGAGCAGTTCTTC.

Ten or more counts support this clonotype. The genes are TRBV12-3 or TRBV12-4 and TRBJ1-5; TRBD1 is a possible D gene (5 bases). Deletions cut 5 bases from V and 8 bases from J, with 13 bases between. The CDR3 is 13 residues long. The chain's CDR3 is CASSLDSQKPQHF. The DNA for the CDR3 is TGTGCCAGCAGTCTAGACAGCCAAAAGCCCCAGCATTTT.

The CDR3 nucleotides read TGTGCCAGTCTGTCAGCTGGGGCCAACGTCCTGACTTTC. It specifies CASLSAGANVLTF. The chain links TRBV12-3 or TRBV12-4 to TRBJ2-6; no clear D. The length of the CDR3 is 13 residues. V dropped 9 bases and J dropped 2 bases, with 8 bases sitting between them.

The rearrangement joins TRBV7-6 to TRBJ2-1, with 8 nucleotides matching TRBD2. CDR1 SGHVS and CDR2 FNYEAQ come from the germline V gene. The J segment lost 5 bases and the V segment lost 2 bases, leaving 8 bases of the junction unmatched. CDR3 size: 16 residues. CDR3 nucleotides: TGTGCCAGCAGCTTAATGCAGGGGCGGGGGGACAATGAGCAGTTCTTC. Amino acid sequence: CASSLMQGRGDNEQFF.

J is TRBJ1-2 and V is TRBV28; no clear D. CDR3 length equals 13 residues. Germline loops: CDR1 MDHEN, CDR2 SYDVKM. V lost 5 bases and J lost 6, with 13 bases in between. In nucleotides, the CDR3 is TGTGCCAGCAGTCGTTTGGGGATTCATGGCTACACCTTC. Translating gives CASSRLGIHGYTF.

This clonotype came up many times. The V gene is TRBV15, the J gene TRBJ2-1; no clear D. Germline values: CDR1 LNHNV, CDR2 YYDKDF (reference sequence). CDR3 length: 12 residues. Trimming removed 0 bases at V and 13 bases at J, with 10 bases between. CDR3 DNA sequence: TGTGCCACCAGCAGAGATTGGCTTATTCAGTTCTTC. This codes for CATSRDWLIQFF.

This clonotype came up a few times. The V and J genes are TRBV6-2 or TRBV6-3 and TRBJ2-3; D is tentatively TRBD1 or TRBD2 (5 bases each). Trimming cost V 6 bases and J 4 bases, with 23 bases left between them. In germline, CDR1 is MNHEY, CDR2 SVGEGT. The CDR3 runs 17 residues. CDR3 in DNA: TGTGCCAGCAGACCCCGGGACGGCGGATTTAGGGCAGATACGCAGTATTTT. Translating gives CASRPRDGGFRADTQYF.

This clonotype showed up many times. The chain uses TRBV7-6 and TRBJ2-5; no firm D call. CDR3 length: 11 residues. V gave up 2 bases and J gave up 7 bases, with 5 bases separating them. Germline V CDR1 and CDR2: SGHVS, FNYEAQ. The CDR3 DNA is TGTGCCAGCAGCTTAATTGGGACCCAGTACTTC. As protein: CASSLIGTQYF. The full variable domain, completed using reference TRBV7-6 and TRBJ2-5, is GAGVSQSPRYKVTKRGQDVALRCDPISGHVSLYWYRQALGQGPEFLTYFNYEAQQDKSGLPNDRFSAERPEGSISTLTIQRTEQRDSAMYRCASSLIGTQYFGPGTRLLVL.

The chain links TRBV7-3 to TRBJ2-3; D possibly corresponds to TRBD2 (5 bases). Germline V lookup: CDR1 SGHTA, CDR2 FQGTGA. The CDR3 extends over 11 amino acids. V was trimmed by 8 bases and J by 6 bases, leaving 9 bases between them. The CDR3 nucleotides read TGTGCCAGCGGACTGGGGGATACGCAGTATTTT. Protein: CASGLGDTQYF.

The chain carries TRBV30 and TRBJ1-5; 10 bases align to TRBD1. J was trimmed by 3 bases and V by 7 bases; bases with no gene match: 9. Germline loops: CDR1 GTSNPN, CDR2 SVGIG (reference sequence). The CDR3 runs 15 residues. DNA of the CDR3: TGTGCCTCGAGCGACAGGGGGCTATACAATCAGCCCCAGCATTTT. Translating gives CASSDRGLYNQPQHF.

This clonotype was observed many times. The chain employs TRBV18 and TRBJ2-7; D is uncertain. Trimming cost V 2 bases and J 7 bases, with 9 bases left between them. The germline V gene encodes CDR1 KGHSH and CDR2 LQKENI. The CDR3 spans 12 residues. Here the CDR3 DNA reads TGTGCCAGCTCACCAGGGTCGGAAGAGCAGTACTTC. This codes for CASSPGSEEQYF.

This clonotype has ten or more counts. This chain uses TRBV5-4 with TRBJ1-3, with a weak D call TRBD1 (6 bases). The germline CDR1 and CDR2 sequences are SGHNT and YYREEE (reference sequence). The V and J ends lost 4 bases and 4 bases respectively, with 12 bases between them. The CDR3 length is 14 residues. The CDR3 sequence is CASSRGTLGNTIYF. The CDR3, as DNA: TGTGCCAGCAGCCGCGGGACATTAGGAAACACCATATATTTT.

The genes are TRBV7-2 and TRBJ2-3; 8 bases fit TRBD2. This CDR3 has 13 amino acids. CDR1 and CDR2 from the germline V gene are SGHTA and FQGNSA. The V and J ends lost 1 base and 10 bases, in that order; junction bases with no gene match: 4. The CDR3 loop is CASSLDRGGAQYF. The CDR3 DNA reads as TGTGCCAGCAGCTTAGACCGGGGGGGAGCGCAGTATTTT.

J is TRBJ1-2 and V is TRBV7-6; maybe TRBD1 (6 bases). This CDR3 has 14 residues. The V gene lost 1 base and the J gene lost 8 bases, with 14 bases spanning the gap. CDR1 is SGHVS, CDR2 FNYEAQ, per germline. The CDR3, as DNA: TGTGCCAGCAGCTTAGTCCAGGGGTCGACGGGCTACACCTTC. This codes for CASSLVQGSTGYTF. The complete variable domain, with remaining parts taken from reference TRBV7-6 and TRBJ1-2, reads GAGVSQSPRYKVTKRGQDVALRCDPISGHVSLYWYRQALGQGPEFLTYFNYEAQQDKSGLPNDRFSAERPEGSISTLTIQRTEQRDSAMYRCASSLVQGSTGYTFGSGTRLTVV.

The chain employs TRBV29-1 and TRBJ2-3; perhaps TRBD1 as D (5 bases). The V gene's germline CDR1 is SQVTM and CDR2 ANQGSEA. Trimming stripped 6 bases from V and 5 bases from J, with 12 bases between. This CDR3 has 12 residues. CDR3 DNA sequence: TGCAGCGTCTGCGTGCAGGGAGATACGCAGTATTTT. Translation: CSVCVQGDTQYF.

The rearrangement uses TRBV6-4 and TRBJ2-1; possible D gene TRBD1, 6 bases. Between the trimmed V and J ends, which lost 3 bases and 9 bases, there was a span of 15 bases. The CDR3 covers 14 residues. Germline CDR1 MRHNA, CDR2 SNTAGT. DNA of the CDR3: TGTGCCAGCAGTGATCGGACAGAGTTTGGTGAGCAGTTCTTC. Translation: CASSDRTEFGEQFF.

This clonotype was counted a few times. The chain joins TRBV2 to TRBJ2-5, with D perhaps matching TRBD2 (5 bases). The germline V and J ends were trimmed by 7 bases and 3 bases, with 12 bases remaining between them. The CDR3 runs to 13 residues. Per germline, CDR1 SNHLY and CDR2 FYNNEI. CDR3 sequence: CASTPEVEETQYF. The DNA of the CDR3 is TGTGCCAGCACCCCGGAGGTTGAAGAGACCCAGTACTTC.

This clonotype was observed at least ten times. V gene TRBV7-6 combines with J gene TRBJ1-1; no clear D. Trimming stripped 3 bases from V and 1 base from J, with 9 bases between. CDR1 and CDR2 (germline): SGHVS, FNYEAQ. The CDR3 totals 14 residues. CDR3 region: CASSLWGWNTEAFF. The CDR3 DNA reads TGTGCCAGCAGCTTGTGGGGATGGAACACTGAAGCTTTCTTT.